This T cell receptor beta chain is drawn from a study of identical twins. The germline V gene has CDR1 LGHNA and CDR2 YNFKEQ. Trimming removed 1 base at V and 8 bases at J, with 14 bases between. The CDR3 consists of 15 residues. Each CDR3 protein is one row after TCRdb ran MiXCR on the 5' RACE reads. This sample has 450,000 to 650,000 distinct CDR3 sequences, with 7.5% to 10% found just once. This clonotype has a count of ten or more. The same data also contributed to another study, on yellow fever vaccine responses in identical twins. That report notes: Twins' vaccine T cell response reportedly seemed partly convergent, partly personalized.

Sample: PBMCs. The genes are TRBV4-2 and TRBJ2-2; D possibly matches TRBD1 or TRBD2 (6 bases each). The origin of this receptor is a woman aged 18 to 35 in good health. CDR3 nucleotides: TGTGCCAGCAGCCAAGTAATCGGGGGCCCTGGGGAGCTGTTTTTT. It codes for CASSQVIGGPGELFF.